The clone carrying this TCR beta chain occurred many times. The antigen remains undetermined. These data belong to a study of Graves' ophthalmopathy and Graves' hyperthyroidism. Study-wide results and limits: The model predicted progression of ophthalmopathy with a sensitivity of roughly 70%, and its specificity was 72% to 80%.

Symptoms, serum thyroxine and TRAb, thyroid ultrasound, and orbital computed tomography formed the diagnostic basis. Investigators amplified TCR beta CDR3 regions from RNA transcripts. HTBI primers were used in a first-round RT-PCR, which preceded a second-round multiplex PCR. TCRdb re-analysed the multiplex PCR reads in MiXCR, keeping a single row per CDR3 protein. The sample gives a few hundred thousand distinct CDR3 sequences, under 20% of which show up once; more than 9% is in the top ten. The V gene lost 6 bases and the J gene lost 1 base, with 12 bases spanning the gap. CDR3 length: 14 amino acids. Per the germline V gene, CDR1 is ENHRY and CDR2 is SYGVKD.

V is TRBV10-3 and J is TRBJ1-1; D is unclear. This sequence originates from an adult man with Graves' ophthalmopathy. The specimen sequenced was peripheral blood. CDR3 sequence (DNA): TGTGCCATCAGAACGCAGGCCGGGAACACTGAAGCTTTCTTT. It specifies CAIRTQAGNTEAFF.